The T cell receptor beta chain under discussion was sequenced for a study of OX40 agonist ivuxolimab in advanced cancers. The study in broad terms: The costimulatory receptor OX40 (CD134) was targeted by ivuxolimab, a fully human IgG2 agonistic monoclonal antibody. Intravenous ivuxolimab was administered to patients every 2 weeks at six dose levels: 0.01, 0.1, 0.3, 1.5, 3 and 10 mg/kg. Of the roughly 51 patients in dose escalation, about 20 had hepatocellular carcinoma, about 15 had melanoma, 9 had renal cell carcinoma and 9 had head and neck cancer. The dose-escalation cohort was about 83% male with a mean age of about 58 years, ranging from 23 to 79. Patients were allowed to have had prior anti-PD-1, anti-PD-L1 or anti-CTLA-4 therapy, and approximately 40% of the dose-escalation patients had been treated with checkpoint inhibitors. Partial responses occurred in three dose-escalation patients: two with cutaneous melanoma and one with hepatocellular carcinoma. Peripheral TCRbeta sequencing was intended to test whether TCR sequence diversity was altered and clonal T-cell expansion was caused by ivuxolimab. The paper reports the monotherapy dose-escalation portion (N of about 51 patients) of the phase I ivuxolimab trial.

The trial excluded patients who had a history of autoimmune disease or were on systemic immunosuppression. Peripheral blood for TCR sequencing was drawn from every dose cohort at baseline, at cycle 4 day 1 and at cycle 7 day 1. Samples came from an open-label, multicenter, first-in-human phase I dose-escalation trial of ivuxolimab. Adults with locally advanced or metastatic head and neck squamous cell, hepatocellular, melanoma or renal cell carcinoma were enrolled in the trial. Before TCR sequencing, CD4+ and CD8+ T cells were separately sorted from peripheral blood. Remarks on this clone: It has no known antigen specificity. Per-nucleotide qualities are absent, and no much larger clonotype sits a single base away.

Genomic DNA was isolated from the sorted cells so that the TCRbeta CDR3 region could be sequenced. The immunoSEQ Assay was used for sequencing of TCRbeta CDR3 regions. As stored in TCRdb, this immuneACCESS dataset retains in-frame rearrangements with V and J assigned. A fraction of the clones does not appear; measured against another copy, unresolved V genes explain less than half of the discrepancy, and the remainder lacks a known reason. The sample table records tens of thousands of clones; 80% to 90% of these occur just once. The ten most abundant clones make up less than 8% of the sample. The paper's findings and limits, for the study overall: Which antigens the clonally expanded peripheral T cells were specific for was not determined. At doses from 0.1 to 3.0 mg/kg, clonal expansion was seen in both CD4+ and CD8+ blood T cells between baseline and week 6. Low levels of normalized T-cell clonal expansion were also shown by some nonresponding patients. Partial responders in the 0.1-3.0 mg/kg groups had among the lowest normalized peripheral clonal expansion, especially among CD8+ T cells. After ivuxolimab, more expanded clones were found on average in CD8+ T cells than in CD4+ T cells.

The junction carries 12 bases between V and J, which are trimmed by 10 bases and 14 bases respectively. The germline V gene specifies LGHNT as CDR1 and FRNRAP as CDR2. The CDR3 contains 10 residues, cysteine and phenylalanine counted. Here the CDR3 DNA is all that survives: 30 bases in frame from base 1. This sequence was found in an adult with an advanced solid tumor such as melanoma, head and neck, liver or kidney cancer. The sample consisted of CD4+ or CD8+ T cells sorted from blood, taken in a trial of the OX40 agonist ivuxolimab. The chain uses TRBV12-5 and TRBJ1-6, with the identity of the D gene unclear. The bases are TGTGCTAACCGACCCCATTCCCTCCACTTT. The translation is CANRPHSLHF. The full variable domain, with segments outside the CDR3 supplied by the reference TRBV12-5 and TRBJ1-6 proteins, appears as DARVTQTPRHKVTEMGQEVTMRCQPILGHNTVFWYRQTMMQGLELLAYFRNRAPLDDSGMPKDRFSAEMPDATLATLKIQPSEPRDSAVYFCANRPHSLHFGNGTRLTVT.